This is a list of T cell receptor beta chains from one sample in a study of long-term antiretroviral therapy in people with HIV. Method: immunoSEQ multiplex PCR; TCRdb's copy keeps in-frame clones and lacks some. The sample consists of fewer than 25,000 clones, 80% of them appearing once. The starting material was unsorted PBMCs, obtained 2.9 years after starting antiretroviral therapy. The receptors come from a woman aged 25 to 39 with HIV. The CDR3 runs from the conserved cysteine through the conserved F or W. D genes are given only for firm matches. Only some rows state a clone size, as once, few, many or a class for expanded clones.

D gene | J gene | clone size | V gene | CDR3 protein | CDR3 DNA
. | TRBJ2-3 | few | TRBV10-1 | CASSSGLNPTQYF | TGCGCCAGCAGTAGTGGACTTAACCCCACGCAGTATTTT
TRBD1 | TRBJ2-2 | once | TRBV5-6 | CASSLAGQGAYRRAGELFF | TGTGCCAGCAGCTTGGCCGGACAGGGGGCATACCGCAGGGCCGGGGAGCTGTTTTTT
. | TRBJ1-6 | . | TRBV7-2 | CASRSVGTPHSPLHF | TGTGCCAGCAGATCGGTTGGGACACCTCATTCCCCCCTCCACTTT
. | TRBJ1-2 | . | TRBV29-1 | CSAKSGTDATGGYTF | TGCAGCGCCAAATCCGGGACCGACGCTACGGGTGGCTACACCTTC
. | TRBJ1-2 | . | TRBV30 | CALSFNVNYGYTF | TGTGCCTTATCTTTCAACGTGAACTATGGCTACACCTTC
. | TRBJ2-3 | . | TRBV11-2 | CASSLVVRDTNRMYF | TGTGCCAGCAGCTTAGTTGTCCGGGACACCAACCGAATGTATTTT
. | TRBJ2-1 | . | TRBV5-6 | CASSLAFSVGDNEQFF | TGTGCCAGCAGCTTGGCATTTTCAGTTGGGGACAATGAGCAGTTCTTC
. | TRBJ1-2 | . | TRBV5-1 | CASSPLLASYGYTF | TGCGCCAGCAGCCCCCTTCTCGCCAGCTATGGCTACACCTTC
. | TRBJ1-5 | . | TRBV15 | CATSRAQTLIQPQHF | TGTGCCACCAGCAGAGCGCAGACGCTAATACAGCCCCAGCATTTT
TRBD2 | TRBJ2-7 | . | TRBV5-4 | CASSLAQRGGFSRDEQYF | TGTGCCAGCAGCTTGGCGCAGCGGGGGGGCTTCTCCCGCGACGAGCAGTACTTC
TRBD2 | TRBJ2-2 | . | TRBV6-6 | CASSQRGLDTGELFF | TGTGCCAGCAGTCAGCGGGGGCTGGACACCGGGGAGCTGTTTTTT
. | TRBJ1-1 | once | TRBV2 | CASSEAQLTAMNTEAFF | TGTGCCAGCAGTGAAGCGCAGTTAACAGCCATGAACACTGAAGCTTTCTTT
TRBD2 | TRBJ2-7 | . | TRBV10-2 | CASSDGGAGEQYF | TGCGCCAGCTCCGACGGGGGGGCGGGCGAGCAGTACTTC
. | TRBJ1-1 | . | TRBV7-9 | CASSDYRPGLRSNAEAFF | TGTGCCAGCAGCGATTATAGACCTGGGCTCCGGTCCAACGCTGAAGCTTTCTTT
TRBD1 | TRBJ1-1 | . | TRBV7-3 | CASSRRQGDTEAFF | TGTGCCAGCAGCCGCCGACAGGGGGACACTGAAGCTTTCTTT
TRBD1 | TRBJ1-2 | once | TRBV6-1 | CASSSRDRGDYGYTF | TGTGCCAGCAGTTCCCGGGACAGGGGAGACTATGGCTACACCTTC
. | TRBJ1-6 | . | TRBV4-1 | CAAAKVRDGNSPLHF | TGCGCGGCAGCCAAGGTCCGGGACGGGAATTCACCCCTCCACTTT
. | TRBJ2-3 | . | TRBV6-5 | CASSYPSGAGTDTQYF | TGTGCCAGCAGTTACCCGTCGGGTGCGGGCACAGATACGCAGTATTTT
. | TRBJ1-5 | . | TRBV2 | CASSVREGSGDTPQHF | TGTGCCAGCAGTGTGAGAGAGGGAAGCGGAGATACGCCCCAGCATTTT